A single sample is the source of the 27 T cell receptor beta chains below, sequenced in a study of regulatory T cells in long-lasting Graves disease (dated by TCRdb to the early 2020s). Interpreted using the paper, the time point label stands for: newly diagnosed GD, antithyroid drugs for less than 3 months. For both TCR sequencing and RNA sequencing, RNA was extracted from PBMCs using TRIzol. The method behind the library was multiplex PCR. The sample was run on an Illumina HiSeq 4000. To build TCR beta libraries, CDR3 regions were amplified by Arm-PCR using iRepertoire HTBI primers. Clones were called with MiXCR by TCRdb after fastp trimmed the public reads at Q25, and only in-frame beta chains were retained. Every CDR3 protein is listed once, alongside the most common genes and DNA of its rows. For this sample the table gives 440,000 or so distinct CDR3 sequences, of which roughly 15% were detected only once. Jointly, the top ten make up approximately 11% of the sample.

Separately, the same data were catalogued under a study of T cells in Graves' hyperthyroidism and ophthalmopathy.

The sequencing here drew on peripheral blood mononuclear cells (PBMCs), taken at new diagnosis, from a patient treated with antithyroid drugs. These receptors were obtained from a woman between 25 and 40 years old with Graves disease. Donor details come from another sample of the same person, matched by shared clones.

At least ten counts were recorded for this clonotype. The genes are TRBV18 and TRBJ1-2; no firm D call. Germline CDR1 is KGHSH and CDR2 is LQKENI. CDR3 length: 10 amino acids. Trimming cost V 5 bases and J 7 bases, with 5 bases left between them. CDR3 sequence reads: CASSGSGYTF. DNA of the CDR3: TGTGCCAGCTCAGGGTCTGGCTACACCTTC.

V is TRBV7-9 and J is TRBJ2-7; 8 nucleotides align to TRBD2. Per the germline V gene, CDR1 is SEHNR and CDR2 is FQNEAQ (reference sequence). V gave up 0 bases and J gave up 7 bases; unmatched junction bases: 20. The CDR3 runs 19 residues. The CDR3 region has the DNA TGTGCCAGCAGCTTAGCGAGGGAACTAGCGGCCAGTCAGAACAATGAGCAGTACTTC. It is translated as CASSLARELAASQNNEQYF.

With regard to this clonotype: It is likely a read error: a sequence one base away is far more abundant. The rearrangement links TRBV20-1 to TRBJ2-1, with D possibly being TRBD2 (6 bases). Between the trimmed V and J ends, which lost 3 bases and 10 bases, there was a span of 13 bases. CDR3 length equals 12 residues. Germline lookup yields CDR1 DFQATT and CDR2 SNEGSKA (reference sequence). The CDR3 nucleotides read TGCAGTGCTAGGGAGGGAGGCTACGAGCAGTTCTTC. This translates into CSAREGGYEQFF.

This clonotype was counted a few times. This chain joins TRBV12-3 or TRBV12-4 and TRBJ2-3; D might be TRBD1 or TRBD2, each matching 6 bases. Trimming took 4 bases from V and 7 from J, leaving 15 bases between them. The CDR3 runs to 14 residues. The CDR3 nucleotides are TGTGCCAGCAGTTGGTTGGGGGCGGGGAATACGCAGTATTTT. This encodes CASSWLGAGNTQYF.

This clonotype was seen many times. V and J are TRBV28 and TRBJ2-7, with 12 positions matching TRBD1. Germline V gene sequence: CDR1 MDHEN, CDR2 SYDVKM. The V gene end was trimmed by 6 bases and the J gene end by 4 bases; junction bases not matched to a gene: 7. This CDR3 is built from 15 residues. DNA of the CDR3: TGTGCCAGCAGAACTCCGGGACAGGGGGCTTACGAGCAGTACTTC. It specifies CASRTPGQGAYEQYF.

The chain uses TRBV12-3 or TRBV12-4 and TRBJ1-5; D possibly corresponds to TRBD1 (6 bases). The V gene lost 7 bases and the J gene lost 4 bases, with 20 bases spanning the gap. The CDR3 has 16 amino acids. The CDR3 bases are TGTGCCAGCACCTTTAAGACAGGCGGCAATAATCAGCCCCAGCATTTT. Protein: CASTFKTGGNNQPQHF.

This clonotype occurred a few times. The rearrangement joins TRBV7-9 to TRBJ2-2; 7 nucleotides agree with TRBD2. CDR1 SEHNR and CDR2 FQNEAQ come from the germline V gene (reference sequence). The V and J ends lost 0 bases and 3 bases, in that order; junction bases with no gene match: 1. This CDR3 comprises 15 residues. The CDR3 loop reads CASSLAGGYTGELFF. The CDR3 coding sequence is TGTGCCAGCAGCTTAGCGGGAGGGTACACCGGGGAGCTGTTTTTT.

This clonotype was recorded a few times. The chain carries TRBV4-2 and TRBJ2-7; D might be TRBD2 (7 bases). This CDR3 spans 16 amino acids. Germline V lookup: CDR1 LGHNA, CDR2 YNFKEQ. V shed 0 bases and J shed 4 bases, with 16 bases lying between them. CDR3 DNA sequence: TGTGCCAGCAGCCAAGACGAGGGGGGGCGTTTTTACGAGCAGTACTTC. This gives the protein CASSQDEGGRFYEQYF.

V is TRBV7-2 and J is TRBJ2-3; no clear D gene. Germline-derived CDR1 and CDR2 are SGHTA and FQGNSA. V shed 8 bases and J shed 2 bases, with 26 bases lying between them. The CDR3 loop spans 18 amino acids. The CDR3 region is CASRGLRPTTNPTDTQYF. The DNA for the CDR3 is TGTGCCAGCCGTGGGCTTAGGCCTACGACAAATCCCACAGATACGCAGTATTTT.

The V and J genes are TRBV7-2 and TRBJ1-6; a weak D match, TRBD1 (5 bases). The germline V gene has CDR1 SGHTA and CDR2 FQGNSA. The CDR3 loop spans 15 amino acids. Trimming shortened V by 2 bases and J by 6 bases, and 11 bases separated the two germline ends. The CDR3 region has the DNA TGTGCCAGCAGCTTAAGGGGCGCGGGTAATTCACCCCTCCACTTT. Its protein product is CASSLRGAGNSPLHF.

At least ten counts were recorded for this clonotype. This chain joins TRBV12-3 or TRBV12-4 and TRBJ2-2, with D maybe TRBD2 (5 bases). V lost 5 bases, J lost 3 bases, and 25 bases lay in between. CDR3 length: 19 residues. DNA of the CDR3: TGTGCCAGCAGTGCCTTAGGGCCGGTACGACGGCGGGACACCGGGGAGCTGTTTTTT. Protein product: CASSALGPVRRRDTGELFF.

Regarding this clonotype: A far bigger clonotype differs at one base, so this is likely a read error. CDR3 protein: CASSTTDGGLGEQFF. The CDR3 DNA sequence: TGCGCCAGCAGCACAACCGACGGGGGGCTAGGCGAGCAGTTCTTC. The gene calls are TRBV5-1 and TRBJ2-1; D might be TRBD2 (7 bases). With 4 bases removed from V and 10 bases from J, the gap between germline ends came to 21 bases. This CDR3 comprises 15 residues. CDR1 SGHRS and CDR2 YFSETQ come from the germline V gene.

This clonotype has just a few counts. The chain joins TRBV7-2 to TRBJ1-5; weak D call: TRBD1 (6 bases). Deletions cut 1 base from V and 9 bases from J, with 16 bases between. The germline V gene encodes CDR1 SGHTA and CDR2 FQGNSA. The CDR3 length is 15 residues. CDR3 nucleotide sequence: TGTGCCAGCAGCTTAGATATTAACAGGGCAAGGCCCCAGCATTTT. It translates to CASSLDINRARPQHF.

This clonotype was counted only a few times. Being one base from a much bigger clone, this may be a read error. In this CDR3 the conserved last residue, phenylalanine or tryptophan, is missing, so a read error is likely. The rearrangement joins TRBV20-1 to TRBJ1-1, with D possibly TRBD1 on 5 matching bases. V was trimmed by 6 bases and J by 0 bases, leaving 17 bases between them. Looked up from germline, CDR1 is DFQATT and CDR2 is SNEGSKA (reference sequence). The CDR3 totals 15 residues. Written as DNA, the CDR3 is TGCAGTGCGGGACGATTTACACGTGTGAACACTGAAGCTTTCCTT. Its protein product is CSAGRFTRVNTEAFL.

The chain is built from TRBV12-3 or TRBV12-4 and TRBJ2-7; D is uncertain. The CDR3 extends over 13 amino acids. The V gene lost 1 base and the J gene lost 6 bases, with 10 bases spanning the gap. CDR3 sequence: CASSLGQFTEQYF. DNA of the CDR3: TGTGCCAGCAGTTTAGGCCAGTTTACCGAGCAGTACTTC.

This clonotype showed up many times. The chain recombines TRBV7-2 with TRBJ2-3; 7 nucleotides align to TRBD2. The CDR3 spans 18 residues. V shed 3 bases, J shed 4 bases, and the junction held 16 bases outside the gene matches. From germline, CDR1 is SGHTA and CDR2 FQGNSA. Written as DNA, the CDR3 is TGTGCCAGCAGCTTTGGTGCGGGAGCGTCTTTTTGGGCAGATACGCAGTATTTT. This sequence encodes CASSFGAGASFWADTQYF.

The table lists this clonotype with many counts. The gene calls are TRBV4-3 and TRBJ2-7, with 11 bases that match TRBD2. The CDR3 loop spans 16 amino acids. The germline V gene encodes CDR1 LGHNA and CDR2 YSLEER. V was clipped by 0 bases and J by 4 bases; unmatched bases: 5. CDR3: CASSQDLGLAVYEQYF. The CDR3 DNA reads TGCGCCAGCAGCCAAGATTTGGGACTAGCGGTGTACGAGCAGTACTTC.

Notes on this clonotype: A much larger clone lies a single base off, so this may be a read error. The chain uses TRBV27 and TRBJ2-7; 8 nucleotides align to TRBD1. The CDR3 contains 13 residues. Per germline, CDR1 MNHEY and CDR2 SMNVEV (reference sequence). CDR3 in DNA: TGTGCCAGCAGTGTTGACAGGGGATACGAGCGGTACTTC. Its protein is CASSVDRGYERYF.

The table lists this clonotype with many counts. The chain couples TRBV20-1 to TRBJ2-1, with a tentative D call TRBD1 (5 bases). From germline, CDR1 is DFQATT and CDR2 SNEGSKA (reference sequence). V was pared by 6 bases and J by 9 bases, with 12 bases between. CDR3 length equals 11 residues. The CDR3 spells CSADSLVEQFF. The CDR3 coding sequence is TGCAGTGCCGACAGTTTGGTTGAGCAGTTCTTC.

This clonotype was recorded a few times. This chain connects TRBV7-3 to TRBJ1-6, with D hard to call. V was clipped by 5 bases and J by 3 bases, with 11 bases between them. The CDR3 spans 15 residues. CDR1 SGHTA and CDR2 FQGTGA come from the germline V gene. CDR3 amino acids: CASSAYGNYNSPLHF. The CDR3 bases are TGTGCCAGCAGCGCCTACGGAAACTATAATTCACCCCTCCACTTT.

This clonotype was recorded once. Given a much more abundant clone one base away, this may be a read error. CDR3 in DNA: TGTGTCAGCAGTTTCCCGGGACAGGGTTACACCGGGGAGCTGTTTTTT. Translated: CVSSFPGQGYTGELFF. The chain is built from TRBV28 and TRBJ2-2; 9 bases agree with TRBD1. Looked up from germline, CDR1 is MDHEN and CDR2 is SYDVKM. CDR3 length: 16 amino acids.

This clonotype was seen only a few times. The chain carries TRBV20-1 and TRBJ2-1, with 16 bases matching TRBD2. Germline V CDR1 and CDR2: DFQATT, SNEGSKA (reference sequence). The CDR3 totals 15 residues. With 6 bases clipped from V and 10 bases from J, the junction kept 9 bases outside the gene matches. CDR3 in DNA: TGCAGTGCGCCGGGACTAGCGGGAGGGTCTTGGGAGCAGTTCTTC. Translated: CSAPGLAGGSWEQFF.

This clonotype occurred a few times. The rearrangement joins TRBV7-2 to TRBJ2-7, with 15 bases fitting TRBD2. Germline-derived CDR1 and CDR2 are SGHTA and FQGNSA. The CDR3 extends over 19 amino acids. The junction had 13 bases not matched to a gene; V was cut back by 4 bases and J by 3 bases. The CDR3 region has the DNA TGTGCCAGCAGCTCGCCGGGACTAGCGGGAGGATGGAAGCGCTACGAGCAGTACTTC. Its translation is CASSSPGLAGGWKRYEQYF.

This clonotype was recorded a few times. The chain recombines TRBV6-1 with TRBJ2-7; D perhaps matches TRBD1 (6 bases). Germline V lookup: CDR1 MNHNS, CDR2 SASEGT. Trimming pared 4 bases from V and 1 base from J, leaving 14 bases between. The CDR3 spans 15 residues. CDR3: CASSVGGRPSYEQYF. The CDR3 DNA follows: TGTGCCAGCAGTGTAGGGGGACGACCTTCCTACGAGCAGTACTTC.

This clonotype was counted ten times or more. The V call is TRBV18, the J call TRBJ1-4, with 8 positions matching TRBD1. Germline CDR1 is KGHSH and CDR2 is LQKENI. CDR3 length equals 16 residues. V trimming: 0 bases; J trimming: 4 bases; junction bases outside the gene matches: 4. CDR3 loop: CASSPPPGQVNEKLFF. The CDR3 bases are TGTGCCAGCTCACCACCCCCGGGACAGGTTAATGAAAAACTGTTTTTT.

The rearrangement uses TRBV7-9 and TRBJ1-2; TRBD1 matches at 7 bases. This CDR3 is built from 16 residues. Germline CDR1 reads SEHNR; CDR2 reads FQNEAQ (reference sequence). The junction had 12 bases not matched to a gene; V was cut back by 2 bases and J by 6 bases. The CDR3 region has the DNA TGTGCCAGCAGCTTATTAGGGGGCGTTTCGGGTAATGGCTACACCTTC. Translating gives CASSLLGGVSGNGYTF.

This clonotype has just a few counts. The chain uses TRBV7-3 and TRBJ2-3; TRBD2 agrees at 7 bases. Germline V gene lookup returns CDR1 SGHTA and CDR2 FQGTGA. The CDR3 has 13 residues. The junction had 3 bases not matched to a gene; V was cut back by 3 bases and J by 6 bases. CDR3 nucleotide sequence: TGTGCCAGCAGCTTGAACGGGAGGGATACGCAGTATTTT. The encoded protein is CASSLNGRDTQYF. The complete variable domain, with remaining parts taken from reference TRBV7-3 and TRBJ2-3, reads GAGVSQTPSNKVTEKGKYVELRCDPISGHTALYWYRQSLGQGPEFLIYFQGTGAADDSGLPNDRFFAVRPEGSVSTLKIQRTERGDSAVYLCASSLNGRDTQYFGPGTRLTVL.